A selection of T cell receptor beta chains follows, all from one sample in a study of blood T cell repertoires in COVID-19. Only in-frame clones appear in the TCRdb table, and some are missing; sequencing was by immunoSEQ multiplex PCR. The sample comprises more than 25,000 clones, about 92% of which are singletons, and 1% rests with the top ten. The sample was peripheral blood. The receptor source for this set is a man aged 70-80 years with active or convalescent COVID-19. Each CDR3 is given with its conserved first and last residue. Each record gives: V gene, D gene, J gene, clone size, CDR3 protein, CDR3 DNA. A D gene is named only where the DNA matches it firmly. Clone size is shown for a subset of rows, as once, few, many or a class of expanded clone.

>TRBV29-1|NA|TRBJ2-1|NA
CSVSGPVTEQFF
TGCAGCGTTAGCGGGCCCGTTACGGAGCAGTTCTTC
>TRBV10-3|TRBD2|TRBJ2-3|NA
CAISDGLAGVGGTDTQYF
TGTGCCATCAGTGATGGACTAGCGGGAGTGGGTGGTACAGATACGCAGTATTTT
>TRBV28|TRBD1|TRBJ1-1|NA
CASSLDRGTEAFF
TGTGCCAGCAGTCTTGACAGGGGTACTGAAGCTTTCTTT
>TRBV6-5|TRBD2|TRBJ2-7|once
CASKRGANYEQYF
TGTGCCAGCAAGCGGGGAGCGAACTACGAGCAGTACTTC
>TRBV4-2|NA|TRBJ2-2|NA
CASSQESMTPINTGELFF
TGTGCCAGCAGCCAAGAGAGTATGACACCGATTAACACCGGGGAGCTGTTTTTT
>TRBV7-2|NA|TRBJ2-1|NA
CASSQDGGNNEQFF
TGTGCCAGCAGCCAGGACGGAGGAAACAATGAGCAGTTCTTC
>TRBV15|NA|TRBJ1-2|NA
CATSTSFYGYTF
TGTGCCACCAGCACCAGTTTCTATGGCTACACCTTC
>TRBV4-2|NA|TRBJ2-3|NA
CASSQRAGLYTDTQYF
TGTGCCAGCAGCCAACGCGCGGGACTTTATACTGATACGCAGTATTTT
>TRBV10-3|NA|TRBJ1-4|NA
CAISTTGAGEKLFF
TGTGCCATCAGTACGACGGGAGCTGGTGAAAAACTGTTTTTT
>TRBV7-2|TRBD2|TRBJ2-7|NA
CASSSSGGGDEQYF
TGTGCCAGCAGCTCGTCGGGGGGGGGCGACGAGCAGTACTTC
>TRBV9|TRBD1|TRBJ1-1|NA
CASSVTGAMNTEAFF
TGTGCCAGCAGCGTTACAGGGGCAATGAACACTGAAGCTTTCTTT
>TRBV6-5|NA|TRBJ2-7|NA
CASSPSGSYEQYF
TGTGCCAGCAGTCCCTCGGGCTCCTACGAGCAGTACTTC
>TRBV19|TRBD1|TRBJ1-2|NA
CASSAGGISGYGYTF
TGTGCCAGTAGCGCAGGGGGCATCTCAGGCTATGGCTACACCTTC
>TRBV6-4|TRBD1|TRBJ1-6|NA
CASRTSGTANSPLHF
TGTGCCAGCAGAACCTCCGGGACAGCGAATTCACCCCTCCACTTT
>TRBV19|NA|TRBJ1-6|NA
CASSIGGYNSPLHF
TGTGCCAGTAGTATCGGCGGGTATAATTCACCCCTCCACTTT
>TRBV6-2/TRBV6-3|TRBD1|TRBJ2-1|NA
CASSLTGGVYNEQFF
TGTGCCAGCAGCCTTACAGGGGGCGTCTACAATGAGCAGTTCTTC